A selection of T cell receptor beta chains follows, all from one sample in a study of T cell responses to AZD1222 COVID-19 vaccine. Generated by immunoSEQ multiplex PCR, the TCRdb table keeps only in-frame clones and is missing some. The sample shows some 89,000 clones, roughly nine tenths of them seen only once. The sample consisted of peripheral blood, taken on day 0 of AZD1222 vaccination. Receptors were obtained from an adult in good health. The CDR3 runs from the conserved cysteine through the conserved F or W. Fields, in order: J gene, clone size, D gene, V gene, CDR3 protein, CDR3 DNA. D genes are given only for firm matches. Size is omitted from some rows. Given values are once, few, many or a class for expanded clones.

j_call: TRBJ1-3; clone_size: -; d_call: -; v_call: TRBV7-2; cdr3_aa: CASSSGTLSPIYF; cdr3_nt: TGTGCCAGCAGCTCAGGGACCCTCTCGCCCATATATTTT
j_call: TRBJ2-3; clone_size: once; d_call: -; v_call: TRBV29-1; cdr3_aa: CSPRYGGTQYF; cdr3_nt: TGCAGCCCCCGCTATGGAGGTACGCAGTATTTT
j_call: TRBJ2-5; clone_size: -; d_call: TRBD1; v_call: TRBV5-6; cdr3_aa: CASSPAPQGVEGKTQYF; cdr3_nt: TGTGCCAGCAGCCCGGCCCCTCAGGGGGTCGAGGGGAAGACCCAGTACTTC
j_call: TRBJ1-1; clone_size: few; d_call: -; v_call: TRBV7-9; cdr3_aa: CASSLGVRTEAFF; cdr3_nt: TGTGCCAGCAGCTTAGGAGTGAGAACTGAAGCTTTCTTT
j_call: TRBJ1-1; clone_size: -; d_call: TRBD1; v_call: TRBV5-1; cdr3_aa: CASSKQGADTEAFF; cdr3_nt: TGCGCCAGCAGCAAACAGGGGGCTGACACTGAAGCTTTCTTT
j_call: TRBJ2-5; clone_size: -; d_call: TRBD1; v_call: TRBV14; cdr3_aa: CASSQGFGTGYETQYF; cdr3_nt: TGTGCCAGCAGCCAAGGTTTCGGGACAGGGTACGAGACCCAGTACTTC
j_call: TRBJ2-5; clone_size: -; d_call: -; v_call: TRBV2; cdr3_aa: CASIHGSGETQYF; cdr3_nt: TGTGCCAGCATCCATGGGAGCGGAGAGACCCAGTACTTC
j_call: TRBJ1-4; clone_size: -; d_call: -; v_call: TRBV7-3; cdr3_aa: CASSKGVREKLFF; cdr3_nt: TGTGCCAGCAGTAAGGGGGTAAGAGAAAAACTGTTTTTT
j_call: TRBJ1-4; clone_size: -; d_call: -; v_call: TRBV9; cdr3_aa: CASSPARGQTWDEKLFF; cdr3_nt: TGTGCCAGCAGCCCGGCCCGTGGTCAGACTTGGGATGAAAAACTGTTTTTT
j_call: TRBJ2-3; clone_size: -; d_call: -; v_call: TRBV5-1; cdr3_aa: CASSLARGGGTDTQYF; cdr3_nt: TGCGCCAGCAGCTTGGCCAGGGGTGGGGGCACAGATACGCAGTATTTT
j_call: TRBJ1-2; clone_size: once; d_call: -; v_call: TRBV19; cdr3_aa: CASSILLGPDYGYTF; cdr3_nt: TGTGCCAGTAGTATTCTCCTGGGACCGGACTATGGCTACACCTTC
j_call: TRBJ2-2; clone_size: -; d_call: TRBD2; v_call: TRBV9; cdr3_aa: CASSPWREMIGELFF; cdr3_nt: TGTGCCAGCAGCCCGTGGCGGGAGATGATCGGGGAGCTGTTTTTT
j_call: TRBJ2-2; clone_size: -; d_call: -; v_call: TRBV6-1; cdr3_aa: CASSSDRHTGELFF; cdr3_nt: TGTGCCAGCAGTTCGGACAGACACACCGGGGAGCTGTTTTTT
j_call: TRBJ1-4; clone_size: -; d_call: -; v_call: TRBV5-1; cdr3_aa: CASQSRFGGANEKLFF; cdr3_nt: TGCGCCAGCCAATCCCGGTTTGGAGGGGCTAATGAAAAACTGTTTTTT
j_call: TRBJ2-1; clone_size: -; d_call: -; v_call: TRBV5-1; cdr3_aa: CASSLWGQGHILNEQFF; cdr3_nt: TGCGCCAGCAGCTTGTGGGGTCAGGGCCACATACTCAATGAGCAGTTCTTC
j_call: TRBJ1-5; clone_size: -; d_call: -; v_call: TRBV28; cdr3_aa: CASTDSSNQPQHF; cdr3_nt: TGTGCCAGCACGGACAGCTCCAATCAGCCCCAGCATTTT
j_call: TRBJ1-5; clone_size: -; d_call: TRBD1; v_call: TRBV4-1; cdr3_aa: CASSLQPGQGNQPQHF; cdr3_nt: TGCGCCAGCAGCCTCCAACCGGGACAGGGTAATCAGCCCCAGCATTTT
j_call: TRBJ1-3; clone_size: -; d_call: -; v_call: TRBV11-2; cdr3_aa: CASLRGDSGNTIYF; cdr3_nt: TGTGCCAGCCTGAGGGGGGATTCTGGAAACACCATATATTTT
j_call: TRBJ1-1; clone_size: -; d_call: -; v_call: TRBV21-1; cdr3_aa: CASSTPETVGEAFF; cdr3_nt: TGTGCCAGCAGCACTCCCGAGACGGTCGGGGAAGCTTTCTTT
j_call: TRBJ1-1; clone_size: -; d_call: -; v_call: TRBV19; cdr3_aa: CASTPGDMNTEAFF; cdr3_nt: TGTGCCAGTACCCCGGGGGACATGAACACTGAAGCTTTCTTT
j_call: TRBJ1-1; clone_size: -; d_call: TRBD1; v_call: TRBV28; cdr3_aa: CASTSGSQGDTEAFF; cdr3_nt: TGTGCCAGCACCTCCGGGTCGCAGGGGGACACTGAAGCTTTCTTT
j_call: TRBJ1-4; clone_size: -; d_call: TRBD1; v_call: TRBV27; cdr3_aa: CASTPGTGLEKLFF; cdr3_nt: TGTGCCAGCACCCCCGGGACAGGGCTTGAAAAACTGTTTTTT
j_call: TRBJ1-4; clone_size: -; d_call: TRBD1; v_call: TRBV24-1; cdr3_aa: CATSGGQGEEKLFF; cdr3_nt: TGTGCCACCAGTGGAGGACAGGGTGAGGAAAAACTGTTTTTT
j_call: TRBJ2-7; clone_size: -; d_call: -; v_call: TRBV29-1; cdr3_aa: CSVRGTPVSEQYF; cdr3_nt: TGCAGCGTCAGAGGGACCCCCGTATCAGAGCAGTACTTC
j_call: TRBJ1-1; clone_size: -; d_call: -; v_call: TRBV28; cdr3_aa: CASRYRDTEAFF; cdr3_nt: TGTGCCAGCAGGTACAGGGACACTGAAGCTTTCTTT
j_call: TRBJ1-2; clone_size: once; d_call: -; v_call: TRBV27; cdr3_aa: CATNGLDGYGYTF; cdr3_nt: TGTGCCACCAACGGACTCGACGGTTATGGCTACACCTTC
j_call: TRBJ1-5; clone_size: -; d_call: -; v_call: TRBV4-1; cdr3_aa: CASSPGVAQPQHF; cdr3_nt: TGCGCCAGCAGCCCGGGAGTGGCTCAGCCCCAGCATTTT
j_call: TRBJ1-2; clone_size: few; d_call: TRBD1; v_call: TRBV4-1; cdr3_aa: CASSRGTALTGDLYGYTF; cdr3_nt: TGCGCCAGCAGCCGCGGGACAGCCCTAACTGGAGATTTGTATGGCTACACCTTC
j_call: TRBJ2-7; clone_size: once; d_call: -; v_call: TRBV12-3/TRBV12-4; cdr3_aa: CASRVAGVYEQYF; cdr3_nt: TGTGCCAGTCGAGTAGCCGGGGTCTACGAGCAGTACTTC
j_call: TRBJ2-7; clone_size: -; d_call: TRBD1; v_call: TRBV7-7; cdr3_aa: CAVRGSGGEQYF; cdr3_nt: TGTGCTGTCAGGGGATCAGGGGGCGAGCAGTACTTC
j_call: TRBJ2-1; clone_size: -; d_call: -; v_call: TRBV18; cdr3_aa: CASSPRKRDGNEQFF; cdr3_nt: TGTGCCAGCTCACCAAGGAAACGGGATGGAAATGAGCAGTTCTTC
j_call: TRBJ2-7; clone_size: -; d_call: TRBD1; v_call: TRBV9; cdr3_aa: CASSPRWDSTYEQYF; cdr3_nt: TGTGCCAGCAGCCCGCGGTGGGACAGTACCTACGAGCAGTACTTC
j_call: TRBJ2-1; clone_size: -; d_call: -; v_call: TRBV7-3; cdr3_aa: CASRAAETTYNEQFF; cdr3_nt: TGTGCCAGCAGGGCCGCCGAGACTACCTACAATGAGCAGTTCTTC
j_call: TRBJ2-3; clone_size: -; d_call: -; v_call: TRBV18; cdr3_aa: CASSPQRRAGTDTQYF; cdr3_nt: -
j_call: TRBJ1-5; clone_size: -; d_call: -; v_call: TRBV3-1/TRBV3-2; cdr3_aa: CASSPDPRDNQPQHF; cdr3_nt: TGTGCCAGCAGCCCGGACCCGAGGGACAATCAGCCCCAGCATTTT
j_call: TRBJ2-1; clone_size: -; d_call: TRBD1; v_call: TRBV6-5; cdr3_aa: CASSYGTGYEQFF; cdr3_nt: TGTGCCAGCAGTTACGGGACAGGGTATGAGCAGTTCTTC